This T cell receptor (beta chain) is from a study of response to subunit inactivated influenza vaccine. Via MiXCR, TCRdb re-called the RT-PCR reads, giving one row per CDR3 protein. This table has about 480,000 distinct CDR3 sequences, 10% to 11% appearing once. Per the germline V gene, CDR1 is ENHRY and CDR2 is SYGVKD. The V gene lost 6 bases and the J gene lost 3 bases, with 12 bases spanning the gap. The CDR3 is 13 amino acids. This clonotype showed up many times. This sequence originates from a man aged 50-60 years who received an inactivated influenza vaccine. The chain uses TRBV10-3 and TRBJ2-7, with D possibly being TRBD1 (5 bases). Sequencing used PBMCs from blood, obtained roughly 47 days after vaccination. The CDR3 is CAISPQGSYEQYF. The CDR3 DNA sequence: TGTGCCATCAGCCCCCAGGGTAGCTACGAGCAGTACTTC.